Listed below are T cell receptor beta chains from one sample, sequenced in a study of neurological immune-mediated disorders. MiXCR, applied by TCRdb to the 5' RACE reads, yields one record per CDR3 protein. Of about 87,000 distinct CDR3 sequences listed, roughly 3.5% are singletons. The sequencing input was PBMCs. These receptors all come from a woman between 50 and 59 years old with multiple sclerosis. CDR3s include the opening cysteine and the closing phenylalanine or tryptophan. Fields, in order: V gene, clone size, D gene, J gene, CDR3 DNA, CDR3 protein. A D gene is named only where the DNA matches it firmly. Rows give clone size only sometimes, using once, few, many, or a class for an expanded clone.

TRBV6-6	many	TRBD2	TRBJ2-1	TGTGCCACAAAAAGGGGGACTAGCGATGGTGAGCAGTTCTTC	CATKRGTSDGEQFF
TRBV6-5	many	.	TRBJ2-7	TGTGCCAGCAGGTTGACCCGACACGGCGAGCAGTACTTC	CASRLTRHGEQYF
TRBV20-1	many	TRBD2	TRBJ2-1	TGCAGTGCTAGAGAGGCTAGCGGCAAATACAATGAGCAGTTCTTC	CSAREASGKYNEQFF
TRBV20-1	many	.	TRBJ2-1	TGCAGTGCTAGAGCCCCGACACCTTCCAATGAGCAGTTCTTC	CSARAPTPSNEQFF
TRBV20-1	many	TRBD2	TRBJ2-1	TGCAGTGCTCATCCTGCTAGCGGGGGGGACAATGAGCAGTTCTTC	CSAHPASGGDNEQFF
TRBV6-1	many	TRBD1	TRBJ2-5	TGTGCCAGCAGTGAACTGGCAGGGGGCTGGGAGACCCAGTACTTC	CASSELAGGWETQYF
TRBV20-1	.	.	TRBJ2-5	TGCAGTGCTAGAGGATGGCGGGCGGAGACCCAGTACTTC	CSARGWRAETQYF
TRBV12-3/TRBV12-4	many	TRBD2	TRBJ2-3	TGTGCCAGCAGTATAAGACTAGCGGGGGTCACAGATACGCAGTATTTT	CASSIRLAGVTDTQYF
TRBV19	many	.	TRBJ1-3	TGTGCCATATCAGGGGACGCTGGAAACACCATATATTTT	CAISGDAGNTIYF
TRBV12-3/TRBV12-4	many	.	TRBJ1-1	TGTGCCAGCAGTTTAGCCGTGGCACGTTCGGCTTTCTTT	CASSLAVARSAFF
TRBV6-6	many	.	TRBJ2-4	TGTGCCAGCCACCGGGGCGGGGAAAACATTCAGTACTTC	CASHRGGENIQYF
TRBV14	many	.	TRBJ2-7	TGTGCCAGCAGCCAACATAAGTTCTACGAGCAGTACTTC	CASSQHKFYEQYF
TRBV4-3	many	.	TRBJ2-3	TGCGCCAGCAGCCAAAATTCCCAGCCTCCGCAGTATTTT	CASSQNSQPPQYF
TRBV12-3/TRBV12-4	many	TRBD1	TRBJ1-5	TGTGCCAGCAGGCGACAGGGTGGAGGCAATCAGCCCCAGCATTTT	CASRRQGGGNQPQHF
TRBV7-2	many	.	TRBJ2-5	TGTGCCAGCAGCTTATCCCCAGGGGTTTACCAAGAGACCCAGTACTTC	CASSLSPGVYQETQYF
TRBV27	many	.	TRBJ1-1	TGTGCCAGCAGTTTTAATGGACAGACTGAAGCTTTCTTT	CASSFNGQTEAFF
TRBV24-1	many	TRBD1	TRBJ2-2	TGTGCCACCAGTGATCTCCCCCGGGACAGGTGGACCGGGGAGCTGTTTTTT	CATSDLPRDRWTGELFF
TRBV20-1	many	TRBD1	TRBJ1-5	TGCAGTGCTAGAGATCGCAGACAGGGATCAAATCAGCCCCAGCATTTT	CSARDRRQGSNQPQHF
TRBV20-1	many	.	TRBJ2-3	TGCAGTGCTAGAGTTGGGGGGCGGGACACAGATACGCAGTATTTT	CSARVGGRDTDTQYF
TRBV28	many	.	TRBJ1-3	TGTGCCAGCAGTTTCTCAGTTGGAAACACCATATATTTT	CASSFSVGNTIYF
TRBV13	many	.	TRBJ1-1	TGTGCCAGCAGTCCGGGGGCGGGTGCTGAAGCTTTCTTT	CASSPGAGAEAFF
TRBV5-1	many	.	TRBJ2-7	TGCGCCAGCAGCTTCCGGCTAGTCTCCGGTTCGGCCTACGAGCAGTACTTC	CASSFRLVSGSAYEQYF
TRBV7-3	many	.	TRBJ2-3	TGTGCCACCACAGATACGCAGTATTTT	CATTDTQYF
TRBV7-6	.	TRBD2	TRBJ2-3	TGTGCCAGCAGCTACACGGGGGGAGGCACAGATACGCAGTATTTT	CASSYTGGGTDTQYF
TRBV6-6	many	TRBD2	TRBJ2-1	TGTGCCAGCAGTTACCCCACCGGGACTAAAAACAATGAGCAGTTCTTC	CASSYPTGTKNNEQFF
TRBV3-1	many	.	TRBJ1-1	TGTGCCAGCAGCCAAGGGGGTGAAGCTTTCTTT	CASSQGGEAFF
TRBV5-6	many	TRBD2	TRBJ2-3	TGTGCCAGCAGCTTGACTAGCGGGGGCCCCACAGATACGCAGTATTTT	CASSLTSGGPTDTQYF
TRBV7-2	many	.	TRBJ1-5	TGTGCCAGCAGCCCTTGGGACGGGACCAATCAGCCCCAGCATTTT	CASSPWDGTNQPQHF
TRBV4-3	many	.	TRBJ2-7	TGCGCCAGCAGCCAAGATCTTAACAGCCGGGAGCAGTACTTC	CASSQDLNSREQYF
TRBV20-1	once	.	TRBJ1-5	TGCAGTGCCCCACCGAAAAAAAGAATACATAGCAATCAGCACCAGCATTTT	CSAPPKKRIHSNQHQHF
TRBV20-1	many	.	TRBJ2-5	TGCAGTGCTAGAGCCATGACGGGAGTAGGAGAGACCCAGTACTTC	CSARAMTGVGETQYF
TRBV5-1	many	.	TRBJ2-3	TGCGCCAGCTCCCTTCAGTGGACTACTAGCACAGATACGCAGTATTTT	CASSLQWTTSTDTQYF
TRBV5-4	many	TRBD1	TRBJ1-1	TGTGCCAGCAGCGTCCGGGGGGACAGGGGGCTTGTAGCTTTCTTT	CASSVRGDRGLVAFF
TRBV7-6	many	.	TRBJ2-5	TGTGCCAGCAGCTTAATGCAAGGGGAGACCCAGTACTTC	CASSLMQGETQYF
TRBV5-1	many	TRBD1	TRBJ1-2	TGCGCCAGCAGCTTGCACAGGGGGCAATATGGCTACACCTTC	CASSLHRGQYGYTF
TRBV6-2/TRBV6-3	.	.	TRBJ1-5	TGTGCCAGCAGTTTACTGGGTAACAATCAGCACCAGCATTTT	CASSLLGNNQHQHF
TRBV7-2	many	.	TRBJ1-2	TGTGCCAGCAGCTTAGGCATGGGGAGGAACTATGGCTACACCTTC	CASSLGMGRNYGYTF
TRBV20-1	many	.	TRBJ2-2	TGCAGTGCTAGGGCTGGGGCGGGGGCTGGCACCGGGGAGCTGTTTTTT	CSARAGAGAGTGELFF
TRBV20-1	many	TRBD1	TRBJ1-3	TGCAGTGCTAGGGAGGGGGCAGCTGGAAACACCATATATTTT	CSAREGAAGNTIYF
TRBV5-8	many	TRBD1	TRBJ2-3	TGTGCCAGCAGCTTGGCCCTGACAGGGGGCCCCGGAGATACGCAGTATTTT	CASSLALTGGPGDTQYF
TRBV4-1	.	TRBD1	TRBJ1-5	TGCGCCAACAGGCCTACGGGACAGGGAGCTAATAAGACCCAGAATTTT	CANRPTGQGANKTQNF
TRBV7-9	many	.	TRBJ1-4	TGTGCCAGCAGCGATATGGGTCTGACTAATGAAAAACTGTTTTTT	CASSDMGLTNEKLFF
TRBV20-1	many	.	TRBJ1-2	TGCAGTGCTACCCATGGACAGCTCTATGGCTACACCTTC	CSATHGQLYGYTF